This T cell receptor beta chain came from a study of cytomegalovirus exposure and HLA in healthy donors. It was the roughly 130-subject validation cohort, separate from the roughly 700-subject first cohort, to which the donors belonged. The J segment lost 0 bases and the V segment lost 6 bases, leaving 10 bases of the junction unmatched. The length of the CDR3 is 16 residues. The germline V gene has CDR1 SGHAT and CDR2 FQNNGV. About this clone: Its antigen is not identified.

The method was immunoSEQ multiplex PCR; TCRdb's version includes in-frame clones alone and lacks a portion of them. Of 85,000 to 120,000 clones listed, roughly 90% are singletons. General study results and limits: Cytomegalovirus status, reportedly, was diagnosed with high specificity and sensitivity by the classifier. A later analysis found first-cohort TCR clusters tended to co-occur in the 130 or so validation repertoires.

The sequenced material came from PBMCs. This sequence originates from a woman under 30 in good health and CMV-seropositive. The genes are TRBV11-2 and TRBJ1-2, with 7 bases identical to TRBD1. CDR3 sequence (DNA): TGTGCCAGCAGACCCATCATAGGGGGCTCTAACTATGGCTACACCTTC. It codes for CASRPIIGGSNYGYTF. The complete variable domain, with remaining parts taken from reference TRBV11-2 and TRBJ1-2, reads EAGVAQSPRYKIIEKRQSVAFWCNPISGHATLYWYQQILGQGPKLLIQFQNNGVVDDSQLPKDRFSAERLKGVDSTLKIQPAKLEDSAVYLCASRPIIGGSNYGYTFGSGTRLTVV.